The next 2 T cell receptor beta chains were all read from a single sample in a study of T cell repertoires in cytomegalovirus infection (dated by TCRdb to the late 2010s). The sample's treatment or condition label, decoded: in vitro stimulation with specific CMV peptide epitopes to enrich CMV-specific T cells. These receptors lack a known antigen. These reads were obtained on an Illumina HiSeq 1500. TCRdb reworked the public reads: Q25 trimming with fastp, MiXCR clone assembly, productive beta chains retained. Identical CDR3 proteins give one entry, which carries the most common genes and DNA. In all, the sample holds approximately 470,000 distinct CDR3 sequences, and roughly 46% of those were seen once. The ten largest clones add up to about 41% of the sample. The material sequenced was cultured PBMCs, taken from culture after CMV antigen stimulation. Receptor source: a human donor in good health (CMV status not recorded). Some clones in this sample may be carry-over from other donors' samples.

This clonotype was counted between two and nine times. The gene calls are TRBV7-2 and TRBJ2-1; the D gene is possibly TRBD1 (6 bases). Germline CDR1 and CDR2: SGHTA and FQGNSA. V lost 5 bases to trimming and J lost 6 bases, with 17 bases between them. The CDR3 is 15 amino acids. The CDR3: CASSRGGRGSNEQFF. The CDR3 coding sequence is TGTGCCAGCAGCCGAGGTGGCAGGGGAAGCAATGAGCAGTTCTTC.

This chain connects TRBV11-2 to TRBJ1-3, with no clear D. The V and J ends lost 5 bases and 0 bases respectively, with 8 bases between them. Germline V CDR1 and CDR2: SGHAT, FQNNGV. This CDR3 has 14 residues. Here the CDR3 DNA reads TGTGCCAGCAGCCCTACGAACTCTGGAAACACCATATATTTT. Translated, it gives CASSPTNSGNTIYF. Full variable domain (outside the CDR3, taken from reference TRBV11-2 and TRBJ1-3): EAGVAQSPRYKIIEKRQSVAFWCNPISGHATLYWYQQILGQGPKLLIQFQNNGVVDDSQLPKDRFSAERLKGVDSTLKIQPAKLEDSAVYLCASSPTNSGNTIYFGEGSWLTVV.